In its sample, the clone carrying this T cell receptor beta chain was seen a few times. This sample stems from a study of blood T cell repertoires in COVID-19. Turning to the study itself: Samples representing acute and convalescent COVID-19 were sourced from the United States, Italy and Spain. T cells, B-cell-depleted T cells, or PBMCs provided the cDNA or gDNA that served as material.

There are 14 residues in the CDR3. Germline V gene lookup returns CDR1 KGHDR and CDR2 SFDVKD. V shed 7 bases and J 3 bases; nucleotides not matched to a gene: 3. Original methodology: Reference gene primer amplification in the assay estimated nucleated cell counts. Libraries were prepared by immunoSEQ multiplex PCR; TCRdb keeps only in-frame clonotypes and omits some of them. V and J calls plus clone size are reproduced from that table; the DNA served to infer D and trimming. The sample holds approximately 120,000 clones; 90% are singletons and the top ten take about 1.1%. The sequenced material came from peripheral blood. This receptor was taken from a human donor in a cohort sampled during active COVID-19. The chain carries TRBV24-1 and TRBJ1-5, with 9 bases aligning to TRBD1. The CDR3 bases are TGTGCCACCAGCCGGACAGGGGACAATCAGCCCCAGCATTTT. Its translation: CATSRTGDNQPQHF.